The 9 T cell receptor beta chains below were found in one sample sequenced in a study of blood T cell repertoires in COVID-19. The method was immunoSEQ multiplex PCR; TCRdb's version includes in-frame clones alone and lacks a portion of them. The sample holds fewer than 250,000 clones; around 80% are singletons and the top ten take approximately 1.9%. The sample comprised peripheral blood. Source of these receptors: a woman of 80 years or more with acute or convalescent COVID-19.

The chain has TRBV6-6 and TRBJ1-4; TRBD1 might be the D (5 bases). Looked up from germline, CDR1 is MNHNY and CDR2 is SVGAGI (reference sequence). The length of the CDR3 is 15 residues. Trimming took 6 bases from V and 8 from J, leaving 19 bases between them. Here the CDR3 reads CASRGGGPLREKLFF. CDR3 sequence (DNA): TGTGCCAGCAGGGGGGGAGGGCCACTCAGGGAAAAACTGTTTTTT.

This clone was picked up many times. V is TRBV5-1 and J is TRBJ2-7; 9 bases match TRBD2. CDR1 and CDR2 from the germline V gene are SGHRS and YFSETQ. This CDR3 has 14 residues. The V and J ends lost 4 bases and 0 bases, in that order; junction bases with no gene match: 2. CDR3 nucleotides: TGCGCCAGCAGCGTGACTAGCGGCTCCTACGAGCAGTACTTC. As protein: CASSVTSGSYEQYF.

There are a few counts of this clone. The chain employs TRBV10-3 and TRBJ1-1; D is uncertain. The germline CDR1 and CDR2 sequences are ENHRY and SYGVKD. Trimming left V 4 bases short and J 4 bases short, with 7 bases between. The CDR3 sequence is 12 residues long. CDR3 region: CAISGSRTEAFF. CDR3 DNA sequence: TGTGCCATCAGTGGTTCCCGCACTGAAGCTTTCTTT.

The chain's CDR3 is CASSVHSGNTIYF. The CDR3 DNA reads TGTGCCAGCAGCGTACACTCTGGAAACACCATATATTTT. The chain uses TRBV9 and TRBJ1-3; unclear D gene. Germline-derived CDR1 and CDR2 are SGDLS and YYNGEE. The V and J ends lost 1 base and 0 bases respectively, with 2 bases between them. This CDR3 is 13 amino acids long.

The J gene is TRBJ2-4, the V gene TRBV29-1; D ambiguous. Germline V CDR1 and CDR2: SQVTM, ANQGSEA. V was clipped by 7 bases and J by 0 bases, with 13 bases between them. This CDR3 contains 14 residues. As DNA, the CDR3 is TGCAGCGCGTACGGTCCTCTAGCCAAAAACATTCAGTACTTC. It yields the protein CSAYGPLAKNIQYF.

CDR3 protein: CASSPSLRGRAYNEQFF. In DNA form, the CDR3 reads TGTGCCAGCAGCCCCTCCCTCCGGGGGAGAGCTTACAATGAGCAGTTCTTC. This chain links TRBV4-2 with TRBJ2-1; possible D gene TRBD2, 6 bases. Germline loops: CDR1 LGHNA, CDR2 YNFKEQ. Trimming pared 4 bases from V and 4 bases from J, leaving 20 bases between. This CDR3 has 17 amino acids.

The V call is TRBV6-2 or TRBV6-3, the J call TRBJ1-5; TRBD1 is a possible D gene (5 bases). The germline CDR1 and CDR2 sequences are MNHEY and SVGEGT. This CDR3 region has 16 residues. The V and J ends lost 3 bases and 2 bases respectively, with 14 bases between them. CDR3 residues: CASSYMIHRRNQPQHF. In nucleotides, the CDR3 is TGTGCCAGCAGTTATATGATCCACAGGCGCAATCAGCCCCAGCATTTT.

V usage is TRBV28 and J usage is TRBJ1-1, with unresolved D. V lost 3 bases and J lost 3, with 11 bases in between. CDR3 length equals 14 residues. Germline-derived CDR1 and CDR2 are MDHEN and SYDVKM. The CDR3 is CASSLPGEDTEAFF. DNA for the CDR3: TGTGCCAGCAGTTTGCCCGGGGAGGACACTGAAGCTTTCTTT.

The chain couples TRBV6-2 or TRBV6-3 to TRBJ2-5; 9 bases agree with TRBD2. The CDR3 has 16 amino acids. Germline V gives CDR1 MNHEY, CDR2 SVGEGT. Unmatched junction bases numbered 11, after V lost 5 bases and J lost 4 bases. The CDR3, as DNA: TGTGCCAGCAGTCCCCTGGGCGGGAGGGCCGGAGAGACCCAGTACTTC. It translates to CASSPLGGRAGETQYF.